This TCR beta chain comes out of a study of blood T cell repertoires in COVID-19. Study-level information: Sites in the United States, Italy and Spain provided acute and convalescent COVID-19 samples. Sources were T cells, B-cell-depleted T cells, or PBMCs; the material itself was cDNA or gDNA.

Per the original methods: Cell counts per sample came from amplifying reference gene primers. Profiled with immunoSEQ multiplex PCR; TCRdb holds only in-frame clones, not every one. D and trimming come from the DNA, and the V and J calls and clone size come from that table. The sample lists under 80,000 clones; 83% were seen once. The CDR3 is 13 residues long. The V gene end was trimmed by 6 bases and the J gene end by 5 bases; junction bases not matched to a gene: 5. Germline V gene data show CDR1 as LNHDA and CDR2 as SQIVND (reference sequence). The receptor comes from an elderly man with acute or convalescent COVID-19. This sequence joins TRBV19 and TRBJ2-5; 8 positions agree with TRBD2. The sample was peripheral blood. The CDR3 coding sequence is TGTGCCAGTAGCGGGAGGGTCCGTGAGACCCAGTACTTC. Protein product: CASSGRVRETQYF. Combining the CDR3 with reference TRBV19 and TRBJ2-5 gives the whole variable domain DGGITQSPKYLFRKEGQNVTLSCEQNLNHDAMYWYRQDPGQGLRLIYYSQIVNDFQKGDIAEGYSVSREKKESFPLTVTSAQKNPTAFYLCASSGRVRETQYFGPGTRLLVL.